These 25 T cell receptor beta chains originate from one sample sequenced in a study of blood T cell repertoires in COVID-19. The data were produced by immunoSEQ multiplex PCR, yet TCRdb's version contains in-frame clones alone and is incomplete. The sample has approximately 78,000 clones, roughly 83% seen once; the top ten hold 18%. The sequenced sample was peripheral blood. These receptor sequences come from a woman older than 75 with acute or convalescent COVID-19.

This chain links TRBV7-9 with TRBJ1-3; a possible D gene is TRBD1 (6 bases). The germline gives CDR1 SEHNR, CDR2 FQNEAQ (reference sequence). The CDR3 covers 17 residues. V lost 2 bases and J lost 8, with 22 bases in between. CDR3 sequence: CASSLRLGQGNRDTIYF. The CDR3 region has the DNA TGTGCCAGCAGCTTACGACTTGGTCAGGGGAATCGGGACACCATATATTTT.

This chain uses TRBV5-4 with TRBJ1-5; perhaps TRBD1 as D (6 bases). Germline loops: CDR1 SGHNT, CDR2 YYREEE (reference sequence). V lost 4 bases and J 0 bases, leaving 17 bases between the germline ends. This CDR3 is 17 amino acids long. The CDR3 bases are TGTGCCAGCAGCGTAACTTCGGGACACTATAGCAATCAGCCCCAGCATTTT. Translating it yields CASSVTSGHYSNQPQHF.

The genes are TRBV21-1 and TRBJ1-2; TRBD1 is the table's D call, not checked against the DNA. TRBV21-1 is classified as a pseudogene. The CDR3 sequence is 15 residues long. The CDR3 DNA reads as TGTGCCAGCAGCAAACCGGACAGGGGTAACTATGGCTACACCTTC. Protein sequence: CASSKPDRGNYGYTF.

The chain joins TRBV5-1 to TRBJ2-7, with 9 bases fitting TRBD1. V lost 2 bases and J lost 1; bases outside the gene matches: 16. In germline, CDR1 is SGHRS, CDR2 YFSETQ. CDR3 length equals 19 residues. The CDR3 nucleotides read TGCGCCAGCAGCTTTGAGCCCGTGCCCGGGACAGGGTATTCCTACGAGCAGTACTTC. This gives the protein CASSFEPVPGTGYSYEQYF.

The V gene is TRBV4-1, the J gene TRBJ1-1; no clear D. Germline V gene sequence: CDR1 MGHRA, CDR2 YSYEKL. Trimming removed 0 bases from V and 8 bases from J, with 7 bases in between. CDR3 length: 12 residues. The CDR3 sequence is CASSQEFGEAFF. DNA of the CDR3: TGCGCCAGCAGCCAAGAATTCGGGGAAGCTTTCTTT.

The V and J genes are TRBV10-1 and TRBJ2-3, with TRBD1 matching over 7 bases. With 3 bases clipped from V and 1 base from J, the junction kept 4 bases outside the gene matches. Germline CDR1 reads WNHNN; CDR2 reads SYGVQD (reference sequence). The CDR3 runs to 15 residues. The CDR3: CASSERQGGTDTQYF. The CDR3 coding sequence is TGCGCCAGCAGTGAAAGGCAGGGGGGCACAGATACGCAGTATTTT.

The chain recombines TRBV14 with TRBJ1-1; no firm D call. Trimming pared 0 bases from V and 3 bases from J, leaving 8 bases between. Germline V lookup: CDR1 SGHDN, CDR2 FVKESK. The CDR3 loop spans 14 amino acids. CDR3 coding DNA: TGTGCCAGCAGCCAAGACCAACTCTACACTGAAGCTTTCTTT. It specifies CASSQDQLYTEAFF.

The V gene is TRBV9, the J gene TRBJ2-1; TRBD1 aligns across 8 bases. With V trimmed by 3 bases and J by 1 base, 6 bases remained unmatched. The CDR3 is 16 amino acids. Germline-derived CDR1 and CDR2 are SGDLS and YYNGEE. The CDR3 DNA reads TGTGCCAGCAGCGATCTCGACAGGGGATCCTACAATGAGCAGTTCTTC. Its protein product is CASSDLDRGSYNEQFF.

This chain links TRBV27 with TRBJ1-1; the D gene is possibly TRBD1 (5 bases). Trimming took off 2 bases at V and 3 bases at J, with 13 bases between the two ends. Germline V gene sequence: CDR1 MNHEY, CDR2 SMNVEV (reference sequence). The CDR3 runs 15 residues. CDR3 protein: CASSLGRAWDTEAFF. The CDR3 DNA reads TGTGCCAGCAGTTTAGGCAGGGCCTGGGACACTGAAGCTTTCTTT.

This clone was seen just once. CDR3 sequence reads: CASSPDRNYGYTF. CDR3 DNA sequence: TGTGCCAGCAGCCCGGACAGGAACTATGGCTACACCTTC. The J gene is TRBJ1-2, the V gene TRBV11-2, with 7 positions matching TRBD1. The V gene end was trimmed by 5 bases and the J gene end by 2 bases; junction bases not matched to a gene: 2. Germline V CDR1 and CDR2: SGHAT, FQNNGV. CDR3 length equals 13 residues. The variable domain in full, completed from reference TRBV11-2 and TRBJ1-2, reads EAGVAQSPRYKIIEKRQSVAFWCNPISGHATLYWYQQILGQGPKLLIQFQNNGVVDDSQLPKDRFSAERLKGVDSTLKIQPAKLEDSAVYLCASSPDRNYGYTFGSGTRLTVV.

The chain employs TRBV27 and TRBJ1-6; TRBD1 aligns across 8 bases. The CDR3 is 17 amino acids. The V gene end was trimmed by 6 bases and the J gene end by 5 bases; junction bases not matched to a gene: 12. The germline V gene has CDR1 MNHEY and CDR2 SMNVEV (reference sequence). The CDR3 sequence is CASRIGMGDRNNSPLHF. In nucleotides, the CDR3 is TGTGCCAGCAGAATTGGCATGGGGGACAGGAATAATTCACCCCTCCACTTT.

The chain is built from TRBV29-1 and TRBJ1-6; a possible D gene is TRBD1 (6 bases). This CDR3 spans 12 amino acids. V was shortened by 6 bases and J by 10 bases, with 13 bases between the two germline ends. Germline-derived CDR1 and CDR2 are SQVTM and ANQGSEA. DNA for the CDR3: TGCAGCGTCAGGGGATTAGGATCACCCCTCCACTTT. This encodes CSVRGLGSPLHF.

This chain links TRBV9 with TRBJ1-1; a possible D gene is TRBD1 (5 bases). Per the germline V gene, CDR1 is SGDLS and CDR2 is YYNGEE. V was clipped by 6 bases and J by 1 base, with 13 bases between them. This CDR3 contains 14 residues. The CDR3 loop reads CASTPDTENTEAFF. The CDR3 region has the DNA TGTGCCAGCACCCCGGACACGGAGAACACTGAAGCTTTCTTT.

The chain combines TRBV27 with TRBJ1-1; unclear D gene. CDR3 length: 16 amino acids. Germline V gene lookup returns CDR1 MNHEY and CDR2 SMNVEV (reference sequence). Trimming shortened V by 5 bases and J by 1 base, and 17 bases separated the two germline ends. The CDR3 here is CASSPSPEARNTEAFF. The CDR3 nucleotides read TGTGCCAGCAGTCCCAGCCCTGAGGCCAGGAACACTGAAGCTTTCTTT.

This sequence joins TRBV25-1 and TRBJ1-2; 7 nucleotides align to TRBD1. The CDR3 totals 13 residues. Trimming removed 8 bases from V and 3 bases from J; junction bases left unmatched: 6. The germline V gene encodes CDR1 MGHDK and CDR2 SYGVNS. This CDR3 is CASGTDYYYGYTF. CDR3 sequence (DNA): TGTGCCAGCGGGACAGACTACTACTATGGCTACACCTTC.

The J gene is TRBJ2-2, the V gene TRBV5-4, with TRBD1 matching over 8 bases. The CDR3 length is 15 residues. V gave up 0 bases and J gave up 6 bases; unmatched junction bases: 4. CDR1 and CDR2 (germline): SGHNT, YYREEE (reference sequence). The CDR3 region is CASSLGGQGSGELFF. The DNA of the CDR3 is TGTGCCAGCAGCTTGGGAGGACAGGGTTCCGGGGAGCTGTTTTTT. The complete variable domain, with remaining parts taken from reference TRBV5-4 and TRBJ2-2, reads ETGVTQSPTHLIKTRGQQVTLRCSSQSGHNTVSWYQQALGQGPQFIFQYYREEENGRGNFPPRFSGLQFPNYSSELNVNALELDDSALYLCASSLGGQGSGELFFGEGSRLTVL.

CDR3 nucleotide sequence: TGTGCCTGGAAAAGCGGGGGTATCTACAATGAGCAGTTCTTC. Its translation: CAWKSGGIYNEQFF. This chain connects TRBV30 to TRBJ2-1, with 8 bases lining up with TRBD2. The CDR3 is 14 amino acids. CDR1 is GTSNPN and CDR2 is SVGIG in the germline V gene (reference sequence). Germline trimming cut 4 bases from V and 3 bases from J; bases unmatched to any gene: 5.

This chain links TRBV21-1 with TRBJ2-1; the table assigns TRBD2, which was not confirmed against the DNA. TRBV21-1 has pseudogene status. The CDR3 sequence is 16 residues long. For the CDR3, the DNA is TGTGCCAGCAGCAAAGTAGGGACTGGGGGTTACAATGAGCAGTTCTTC. It codes for CASSKVGTGGYNEQFF.

The genes are TRBV6-2 or TRBV6-3 and TRBJ1-1; D remains ambiguous. The CDR3 runs 14 residues. Germline values: CDR1 MNHEY, CDR2 SVGEGT. V was pared by 0 bases and J by 4 bases, with 9 bases between. The CDR3 sequence: CASSYSAGFTEAFF. CDR3 bases: TGTGCCAGCAGTTACTCGGCGGGGTTCACTGAAGCTTTCTTT.

The genes are TRBV12-3 or TRBV12-4 and TRBJ1-1; D is uncertain. CDR3 length equals 11 residues. V lost 8 bases, J lost 11 bases, and 15 bases lay in between. CDR3 in amino acids: CASRVEAAAFF. The DNA of the CDR3 is TGTGCCAGCCGAGTAGAGGCAGCGGCTTTCTTT.

This sequence joins TRBV5-1 and TRBJ2-3, with 7 positions matching TRBD2. This CDR3 is built from 14 residues. The junction had 4 bases not matched to a gene; V was cut back by 2 bases and J by 4 bases. The germline V gene encodes CDR1 SGHRS and CDR2 YFSETQ. CDR3 in DNA: TGCGCCAGCAGCTTCCTCGGGGGGTCAGATACGCAGTATTTT. This sequence encodes CASSFLGGSDTQYF. Based on the CDR3 plus reference TRBV5-1 and TRBJ2-3, the full variable domain is KAGVTQTPRYLIKTRGQQVTLSCSPISGHRSVSWYQQTPGQGLQFLFEYFSETQRNKGNFPGRFSGRQFSNSRSEMNVSTLELGDSALYLCASSFLGGSDTQYFGPGTRLTVL.

The chain recombines TRBV7-2 with TRBJ2-7; TRBD2 aligns across 11 bases. After removal of 5 bases from V and 5 bases from J, the junction contained 14 bases not matched to a gene. This CDR3 spans 17 amino acids. In germline, CDR1 is SGHTA, CDR2 FQGNSA. The CDR3 sequence is CASSEGLAVRLFDEQYF. CDR3 DNA: TGTGCCAGCAGCGAGGGACTAGCGGTTCGGTTGTTTGACGAGCAGTACTTC. Combining the CDR3 with reference TRBV7-2 and TRBJ2-7 gives the whole variable domain GAGVSQSPSNKVTEKGKDVELRCDPISGHTALYWYRQSLGQGLEFLIYFQGNSAPDKSGLPSDRFSAERTGGSVSTLTIQRTQQEDSAVYLCASSEGLAVRLFDEQYFGPGTRLTVT.

This chain joins TRBV7-2 and TRBJ1-3, with a tentative D call TRBD1 (6 bases). CDR3 length: 15 residues. V lost 2 bases and J lost 4, with 12 bases in between. Per the germline V gene, CDR1 is SGHTA and CDR2 is FQGNSA. This CDR3 is CASSLSGDGGNTIYF. DNA of the CDR3: TGTGCCAGCAGCTTATCAGGGGATGGGGGAAACACCATATATTTT.

In its sample, this clone was seen a few times. This specimen includes other DNA sequences encoding the same CDR3. The gene calls are TRBV24-1 and TRBJ2-1, with TRBD2 identical over 10 bases. CDR1 and CDR2 from the germline V gene are KGHDR and SFDVKD. V shed 4 bases and J 3 bases; nucleotides not matched to a gene: 2. This CDR3 spans 15 amino acids. This chain's CDR3 is CATSDRLAGYNEQFF. In DNA, the CDR3 is TGTGCCACCAGTGACCGACTAGCGGGCTACAATGAGCAGTTCTTC.

This chain connects TRBV7-3 to TRBJ2-1; no clear D. The CDR3 sequence is 14 residues long. Germline-derived CDR1 and CDR2 are SGHTA and FQGTGA. Trimming pared 5 bases from V and 3 bases from J, leaving 11 bases between. This CDR3 is CASSPQAFYNEQFF. The CDR3 coding sequence is TGTGCCAGCAGCCCACAAGCGTTCTACAATGAGCAGTTCTTC.